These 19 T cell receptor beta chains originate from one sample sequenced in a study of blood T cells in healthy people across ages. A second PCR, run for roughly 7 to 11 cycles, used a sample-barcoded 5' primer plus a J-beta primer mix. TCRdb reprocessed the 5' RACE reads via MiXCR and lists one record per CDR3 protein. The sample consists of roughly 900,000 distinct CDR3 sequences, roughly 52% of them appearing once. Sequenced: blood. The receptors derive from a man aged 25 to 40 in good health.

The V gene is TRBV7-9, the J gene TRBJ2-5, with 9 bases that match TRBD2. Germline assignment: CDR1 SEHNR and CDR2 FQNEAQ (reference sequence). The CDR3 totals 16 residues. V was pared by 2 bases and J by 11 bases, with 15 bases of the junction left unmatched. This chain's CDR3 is CASSLIHAGGSEEQYF. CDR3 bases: TGTGCCAGCAGCTTAATACATGCGGGAGGGTCGGAGGAGCAGTACTTC.

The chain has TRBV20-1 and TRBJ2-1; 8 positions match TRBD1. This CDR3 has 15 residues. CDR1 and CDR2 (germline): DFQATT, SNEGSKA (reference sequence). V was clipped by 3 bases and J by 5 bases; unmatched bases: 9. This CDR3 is CSASRQGRRNNEQFF. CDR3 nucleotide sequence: TGCAGTGCTAGTCGACAGGGGAGAAGGAACAATGAGCAGTTCTTC.

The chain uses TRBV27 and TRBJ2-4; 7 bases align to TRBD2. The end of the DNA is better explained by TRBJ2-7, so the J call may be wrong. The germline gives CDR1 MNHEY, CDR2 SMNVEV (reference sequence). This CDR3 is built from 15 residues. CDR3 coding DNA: TGTGCCAGCCGGTCATACGGGGGGACCTTCTACGAGCAGTACTTC. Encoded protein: CASRSYGGTFYEQYF.

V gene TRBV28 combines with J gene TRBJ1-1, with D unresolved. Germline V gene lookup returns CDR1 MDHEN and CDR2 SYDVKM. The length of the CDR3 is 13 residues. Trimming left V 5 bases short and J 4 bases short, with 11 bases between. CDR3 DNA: TGTGCCAGCAGTCTCCTGAGTCCCACTGAAGCTTTCTTT. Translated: CASSLLSPTEAFF.

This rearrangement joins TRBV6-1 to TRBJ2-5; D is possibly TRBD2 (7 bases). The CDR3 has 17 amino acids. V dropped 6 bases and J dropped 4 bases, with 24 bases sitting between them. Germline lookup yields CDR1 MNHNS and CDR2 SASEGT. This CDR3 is CASSEPFAAGAGETQYF. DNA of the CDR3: TGTGCCAGCAGCGAACCCTTCGCCGCGGGGGCAGGAGAGACCCAGTACTTC.

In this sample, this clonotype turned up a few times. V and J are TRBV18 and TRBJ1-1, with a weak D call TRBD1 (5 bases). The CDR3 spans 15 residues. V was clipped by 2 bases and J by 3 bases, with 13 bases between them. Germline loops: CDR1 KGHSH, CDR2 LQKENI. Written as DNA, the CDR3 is TGTGCCAGCTCACCAAGAACAGGAAAGGACACTGAAGCTTTCTTT. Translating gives CASSPRTGKDTEAFF.

CDR3 residues: CATGPTTWDSKDEETQYF. The CDR3 region has the DNA TGTGCCACCGGACCGACAACGTGGGACTCAAAAGACGAAGAGACCCAGTACTTC. This chain joins TRBV24-1 and TRBJ2-5; perhaps TRBD2 as D (6 bases). Germline V gene data show CDR1 as KGHDR and CDR2 as SFDVKD. The length of the CDR3 is 18 residues. Trimming took off 9 bases at V and 3 bases at J, with 28 bases between the two ends.

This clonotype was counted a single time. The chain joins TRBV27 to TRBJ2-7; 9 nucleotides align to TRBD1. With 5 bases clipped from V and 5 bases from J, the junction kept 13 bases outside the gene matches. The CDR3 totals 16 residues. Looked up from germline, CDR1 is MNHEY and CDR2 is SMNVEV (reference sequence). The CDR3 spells CASSQDRGHRPDEQYF. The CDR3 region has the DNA TGTGCCAGCAGTCAGGACAGGGGCCACCGCCCCGACGAGCAGTACTTC.

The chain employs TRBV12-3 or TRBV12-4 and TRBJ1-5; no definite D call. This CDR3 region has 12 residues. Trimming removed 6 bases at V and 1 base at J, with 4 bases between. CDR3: CASRASNQPQHF. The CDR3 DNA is TGTGCCAGCAGGGCCAGCAATCAGCCCCAGCATTTT.

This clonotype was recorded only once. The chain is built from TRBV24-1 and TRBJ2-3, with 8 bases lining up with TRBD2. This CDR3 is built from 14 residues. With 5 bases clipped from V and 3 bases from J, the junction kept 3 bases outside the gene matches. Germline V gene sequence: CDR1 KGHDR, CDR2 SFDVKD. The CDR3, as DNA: TGTGCCACCAGTGTAGGCGGGAGGACAGATACGCAGTATTTT. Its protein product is CATSVGGRTDTQYF.

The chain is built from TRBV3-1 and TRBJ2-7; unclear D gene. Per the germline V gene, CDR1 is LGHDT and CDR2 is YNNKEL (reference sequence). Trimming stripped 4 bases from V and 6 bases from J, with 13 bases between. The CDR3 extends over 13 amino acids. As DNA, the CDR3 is TGTGCCAGCAGCCCGAAAAGACACGGCGAGCAGTACTTC. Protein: CASSPKRHGEQYF.

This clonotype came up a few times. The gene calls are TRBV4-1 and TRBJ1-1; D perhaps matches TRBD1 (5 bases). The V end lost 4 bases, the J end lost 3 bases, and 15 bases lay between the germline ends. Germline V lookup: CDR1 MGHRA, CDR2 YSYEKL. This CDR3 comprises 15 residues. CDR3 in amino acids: CASSPTSGHYTEAFF. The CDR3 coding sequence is TGCGCCAGCAGCCCAACCTCCGGACATTACACTGAAGCTTTCTTT.

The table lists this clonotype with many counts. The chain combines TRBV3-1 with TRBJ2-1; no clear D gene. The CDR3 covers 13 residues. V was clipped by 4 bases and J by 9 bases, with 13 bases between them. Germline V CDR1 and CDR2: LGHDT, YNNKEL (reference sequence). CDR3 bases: TGTGCCAGCAGCCTATGTAGGGATTGTGAGCAGTTCTTC. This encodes CASSLCRDCEQFF.

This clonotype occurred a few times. This chain's CDR3 is CASSESLGQRYEQYF. The CDR3 DNA reads TGTGCCAGCAGTGAATCTTTAGGGCAGCGCTACGAGCAGTACTTC. The rearrangement links TRBV6-1 to TRBJ2-7; no firm D call. V was cut by 2 bases and J by 3 bases, with 14 bases left in between. Germline V CDR1 and CDR2: MNHNS, SASEGT. The CDR3 totals 15 residues.

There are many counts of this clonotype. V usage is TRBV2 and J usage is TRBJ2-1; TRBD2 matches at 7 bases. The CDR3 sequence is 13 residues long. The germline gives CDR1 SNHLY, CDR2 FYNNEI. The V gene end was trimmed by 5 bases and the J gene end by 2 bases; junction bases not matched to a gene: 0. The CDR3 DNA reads TGTGCCAGCAGTAGCGGGGCCTACAATGAGCAGTTCTTC. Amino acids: CASSSGAYNEQFF.

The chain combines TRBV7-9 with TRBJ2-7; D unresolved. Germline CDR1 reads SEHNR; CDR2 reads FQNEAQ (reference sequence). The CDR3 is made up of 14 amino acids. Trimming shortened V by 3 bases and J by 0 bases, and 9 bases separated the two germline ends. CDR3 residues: CASSFSPSSYEQYF. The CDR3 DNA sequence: TGTGCCAGCAGCTTCTCGCCGAGCTCCTACGAGCAGTACTTC.

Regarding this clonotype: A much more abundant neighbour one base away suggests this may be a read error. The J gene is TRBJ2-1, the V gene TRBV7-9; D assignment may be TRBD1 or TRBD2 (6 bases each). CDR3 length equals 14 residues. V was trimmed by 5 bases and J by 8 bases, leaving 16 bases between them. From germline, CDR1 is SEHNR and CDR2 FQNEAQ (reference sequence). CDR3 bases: TGTGCCAGCAGCGTAGAAACAGGGAGGCATGAGCAGTTCTTC. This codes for CASSVETGRHEQFF.

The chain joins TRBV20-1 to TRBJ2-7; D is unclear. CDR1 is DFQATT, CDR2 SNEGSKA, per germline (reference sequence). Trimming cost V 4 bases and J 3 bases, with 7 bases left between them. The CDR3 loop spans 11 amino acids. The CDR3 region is CSATSNYEQYF. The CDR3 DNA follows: TGCAGTGCTACTAGTAACTACGAGCAGTACTTC.

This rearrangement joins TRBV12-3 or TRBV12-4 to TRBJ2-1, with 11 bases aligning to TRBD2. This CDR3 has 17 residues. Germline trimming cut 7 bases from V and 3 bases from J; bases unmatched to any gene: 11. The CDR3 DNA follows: TGTGCCAGCACGACCTTTCTAGCGGGGGGTAACTACAATGAGCAGTTCTTC. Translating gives CASTTFLAGGNYNEQFF.